This TCR beta chain was sequenced during a study of regulatory T cells in long-lasting Graves disease. Study observations and caveats: Persistent Graves' patients had lower TCR diversity than newly diagnosed ones.

Germline assignment: CDR1 DFQATT and CDR2 SNEGSKA (reference sequence). Losses at the gene ends were 5 bases for V and 4 bases for J; bases not matched to a gene: 10. The CDR3 is made up of 14 amino acids. The time point denotes: newly diagnosed GD, antithyroid drugs for less than 3 months. The TCR library used RNA extracted from PBMCs. This clonotype was counted ten times or more. Its antigen is undetermined. TCR beta libraries were built with iRepertoire HTBI primers and Arm-PCR of CDR3 regions. TCRdb re-derived calls from the multiplex PCR reads in MiXCR, one entry per CDR3 protein. This table holds some 250,000 distinct CDR3 sequences, 18% found once. Another study also made use of these data, one on T cells in Graves' hyperthyroidism and ophthalmopathy.

The sequence derives from a woman in her thirties with Graves disease. Sample: peripheral blood mononuclear cells (PBMCs), taken at new diagnosis, from a patient treated with antithyroid drugs. The chain recombines TRBV20-1 with TRBJ2-5; 7 nucleotides align to TRBD2. Here the CDR3 DNA reads TGCAGTGCTCCTGGGGGGGGGATCCGAGAGACCCAGTACTTC. Protein: CSAPGGGIRETQYF.